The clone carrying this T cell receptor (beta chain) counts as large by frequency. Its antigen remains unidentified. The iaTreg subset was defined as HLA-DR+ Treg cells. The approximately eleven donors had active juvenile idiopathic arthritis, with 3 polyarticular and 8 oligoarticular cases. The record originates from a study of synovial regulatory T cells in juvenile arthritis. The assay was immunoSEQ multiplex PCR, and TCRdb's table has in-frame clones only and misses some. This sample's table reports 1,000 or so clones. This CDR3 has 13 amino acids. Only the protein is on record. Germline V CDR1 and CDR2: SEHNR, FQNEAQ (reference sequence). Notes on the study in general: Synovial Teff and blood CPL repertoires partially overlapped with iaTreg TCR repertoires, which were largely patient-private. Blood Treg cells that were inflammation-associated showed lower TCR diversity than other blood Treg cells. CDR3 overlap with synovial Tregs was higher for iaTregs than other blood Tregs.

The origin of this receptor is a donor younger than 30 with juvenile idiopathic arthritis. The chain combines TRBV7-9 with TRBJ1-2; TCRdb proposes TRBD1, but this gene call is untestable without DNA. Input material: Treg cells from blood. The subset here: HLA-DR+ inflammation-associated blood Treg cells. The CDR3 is CASSLTGGHGYTF.